This entry lists 2 T cell receptor beta chains sequenced from one sample in a study of T cell changes during pregnancy in multiple sclerosis (dated by TCRdb to about 2019). Receptors were amplified or captured by the immunoSEQ multiplex PCR assay. Not all clones reach the TCRdb copy of this immuneACCESS table, which keeps in-frame sequences only. Checked studies attribute under half of the gap to unresolved V genes and leave the rest unexplained. The sample contains about 46,000 clones, less than 95% of them found a single time. The ten top clones hold approximately 2.9% of the sample. The material was CD8+ T cells from peripheral blood mononuclear cells, obtained in the second trimester of pregnancy. The origin of the receptors is a female donor with multiple sclerosis, enrolled in a pregnancy study.

The chain links TRBV13 to TRBJ2-1; TRBD2 matches 15 bases. There are 15 residues in the CDR3. Trimming cost V 5 bases and J 10 bases; bases outside gene matches: 6. Germline loops: CDR1 PRHDT, CDR2 FYEKMQ (reference sequence). The CDR3 region is CASSPRTSGGAEQFF. The CDR3, as DNA: TGTGCCAGCAGCCCTCGGACTAGCGGGGGGGCCGAGCAGTTCTTC.

This clone was seen only once. The gene calls are TRBV5-8 and TRBJ2-7; TRBD2 agrees at 12 bases. CDR3 length equals 17 residues. V was pared by 6 bases and J by 5 bases, with 15 bases of the junction left unmatched. The V gene's germline CDR1 is SGHTS and CDR2 YDEGEE. The CDR3 DNA reads as TGTGCCAGCACCAGACTAGCGGGGGCCAACCCTCTGGACGAGCAGTACTTC. Protein sequence: CASTRLAGANPLDEQYF.